These 9 T cell receptor beta chains were all obtained from the same sample, sequenced in a study of T cells after yellow fever vaccination. TCRdb passed the 5' RACE reads through MiXCR, listing each CDR3 protein once. This table has 620,000 or so distinct CDR3 sequences, about a sixth appearing once. The sequencing here drew on PBMCs, taken more than 4 days after the first yellow fever vaccination. Source of these receptors: a man between 18 and 35 years old who received the YFV17D yellow fever vaccine.

The chain links TRBV9 to TRBJ1-1, with a possible D match to TRBD1 (6 bases). The ends were cut back, 7 bases at V and 7 bases at J, with 11 bases in the middle. Per the germline V gene, CDR1 is SGDLS and CDR2 is YYNGEE. The CDR3 spans 11 residues. Here the CDR3 reads CASRSGDEAFF. In nucleotides, the CDR3 is TGTGCCAGCCGATCAGGGGATGAAGCTTTCTTT.

This clonotype was counted ten times or more. This rearrangement joins TRBV9 to TRBJ2-5, with TRBD2 matching 8 bases. The trim removed 4 bases at V and 5 bases at J, leaving 16 bases unmatched. The CDR3 is made up of 17 amino acids. The germline CDR1 and CDR2 sequences are SGDLS and YYNGEE. The chain's CDR3 is CASSPRSSSGGAETQYF. Here the CDR3 DNA reads TGTGCCAGCAGCCCCCGCTCCTCCAGCGGGGGCGCCGAGACCCAGTACTTC.

This chain joins TRBV7-2 and TRBJ2-3, with D possibly being TRBD2 (5 bases). The V gene's germline CDR1 is SGHTA and CDR2 FQGNSA. The V gene lost 4 bases and the J gene lost 0 bases, with 11 bases spanning the gap. CDR3 length: 15 amino acids. The CDR3 here is CASSSLGGSTDTQYF. Here the CDR3 DNA reads TGTGCCAGCAGCTCCCTGGGCGGGAGCACAGATACGCAGTATTTT.

The J gene is TRBJ1-3, the V gene TRBV12-3 or TRBV12-4; no clear D. V shed 6 bases and J shed 0 bases, with 9 bases lying between them. The CDR3 extends over 14 amino acids. The CDR3 DNA sequence: TGTGCCAGCAGGCATCCATCCTCTGGAAACACCATATATTTT. This encodes CASRHPSSGNTIYF.

The rearrangement links TRBV5-1 to TRBJ2-1; the D gene is possibly TRBD2 (7 bases). The CDR3 runs to 15 residues. V dropped 4 bases and J dropped 9 bases, with 20 bases sitting between them. Germline assignment: CDR1 SGHRS and CDR2 YFSETQ. Here the CDR3 DNA reads TGCGCCAGCAGCGCCCCGGGCCTAGGGGGGGGTGAGCAGTTCTTC. It specifies CASSAPGLGGGEQFF.

The table lists this clonotype with a few counts. This sequence joins TRBV5-1 and TRBJ2-2; TRBD1 matches 10 bases. Germline values: CDR1 SGHRS, CDR2 YFSETQ. This CDR3 is built from 17 residues. With V trimmed by 0 bases and J by 11 bases, 13 bases remained unmatched. CDR3 region: CASSLVGVGTGDGELFF. The CDR3 DNA reads as TGCGCCAGCAGCTTGGTTGGTGTGGGGACAGGGGACGGAGAGCTGTTTTTT.

The chain links TRBV5-1 to TRBJ1-6, with TRBD1 as a possible D gene (5 bases). The length of the CDR3 is 15 residues. Trimming took 3 bases from V and 7 from J, leaving 14 bases between them. The germline V gene encodes CDR1 SGHRS and CDR2 YFSETQ. The CDR3 sequence is CASSWRDAKNSPLHF. The CDR3 coding sequence is TGCGCCAGCAGCTGGCGGGACGCAAAAAATTCACCCCTCCACTTT.

This clonotype was seen more than once but under ten times. The gene calls are TRBV7-9 and TRBJ2-5; TRBD2 agrees at 12 bases. The CDR3 consists of 16 residues. The J segment lost 2 bases and the V segment lost 4 bases, leaving 5 bases of the junction unmatched. CDR1 and CDR2 from the germline V gene are SEHNR and FQNEAQ (reference sequence). CDR3 loop: CASSSRLAGDQETQYF. The CDR3 bases are TGTGCCAGCAGCTCACGACTAGCGGGGGATCAAGAGACCCAGTACTTC.

The rearrangement joins TRBV7-2 to TRBJ2-3; 13 nucleotides agree with TRBD2. The V and J ends lost 5 bases and 9 bases, in that order; junction bases with no gene match: 11. The CDR3 sequence is 16 residues long. In germline, CDR1 is SGHTA, CDR2 FQGNSA. Here the CDR3 reads CASSRRRTSGGTTQYF. CDR3 DNA: TGTGCCAGCAGCCGGAGGCGGACTAGCGGGGGAACAACGCAGTATTTT. The full variable domain, rest sourced from reference TRBV7-2 and TRBJ2-3, is GAGVSQSPSNKVTEKGKDVELRCDPISGHTALYWYRQSLGQGLEFLIYFQGNSAPDKSGLPSDRFSAERTGGSVSTLTIQRTQQEDSAVYLCASSRRRTSGGTTQYFGPGTRLTVL.